This T cell receptor (beta chain) originates from a study of beta chain features in type 1 diabetes. Expressed TCRB transcripts were sequenced because the entire RNA isolate underwent reverse transcription. Only in-frame clones appear in the TCRdb table, and some are missing; sequencing was by immunoSEQ multiplex PCR. The table includes 100,000 to 150,000 clones, around 16% detected once. As for this clone: Its antigen remains unknown.

Study findings and constraints: In all four CD4+ subsets, TCRB CDR3 length was significantly, moderately reduced in type 1 diabetes.

Looked up from germline, CDR1 is SQVTM and CDR2 is ANQGSEA. This CDR3 is built from 12 residues. The V and J ends lost 6 bases and 7 bases, in that order; junction bases with no gene match: 5. This TCR came from a man younger than 35 with type 1 diabetes. The gene calls are TRBV29-1 and TRBJ2-1; 8 bases match TRBD1. Material: central memory CD4+ T cells from blood. CDR3: CSVDRGTNEQFF. CDR3 bases: TGCAGCGTCGACAGGGGCACAAATGAGCAGTTCTTC.